These 16 T cell receptor beta chains were sequenced from one sample in a study of cytomegalovirus exposure and HLA in healthy donors. The PCR employed 60 Vbeta primers together with 13 Jbeta primers. Measured with immunoSEQ multiplex PCR; TCRdb has only the in-frame clones, and not every one. Altogether 98,000 or so clones are present, roughly 82% being singletons, with the ten largest covering roughly 8.3%. Input material: PBMCs. The receptors here all came from a human donor in good health.

The V gene is TRBV5-1, the J gene TRBJ2-5; D gene ambiguous. Trimming removed 3 bases from V and 2 bases from J, with 8 bases in between. The CDR3 totals 13 residues. Germline loops: CDR1 SGHRS, CDR2 YFSETQ. The CDR3: CASSYYDQETQYF. The DNA for the CDR3 is TGCGCCAGCAGCTACTACGATCAAGAGACCCAGTACTTC.

V and J are TRBV6-5 and TRBJ2-7; D not resolved. The CDR3 sequence is 13 residues long. Looked up from germline, CDR1 is MNHEY and CDR2 is SVGAGI. Trimming stripped 2 bases from V and 3 bases from J, with 8 bases between. Here the CDR3 reads CASSYPGFYEQYF. The DNA of the CDR3 is TGTGCCAGCAGTTACCCCGGTTTCTACGAGCAGTACTTC.

This chain connects TRBV30 to TRBJ1-1, with unresolved D. Trimming removed 3 bases from V and 3 bases from J, with 17 bases in between. Germline-derived CDR1 and CDR2 are GTSNPN and SVGIG (reference sequence). The CDR3 consists of 15 residues. DNA of the CDR3: TGTGCCTGGAGGCCTGCCGGCAGGTGGGACACTGAAGCTTTCTTT. It codes for CAWRPAGRWDTEAFF.

This chain links TRBV10-2 with TRBJ2-7, with TRBD2 matching 14 bases. The CDR3 length is 14 residues. The V and J ends lost 6 bases and 6 bases, in that order; junction bases with no gene match: 4. Germline V CDR1 and CDR2: WSHSY, SAAADI. The CDR3 loop reads CASRGLAGVTEQYF. For the CDR3, the DNA is TGCGCCAGCAGGGGACTAGCGGGAGTAACCGAGCAGTACTTC.

This sequence joins TRBV5-3 and TRBJ1-2, with 11 bases matching TRBD1. TRBV5-3 is filed as an ORF, its function uncertain. The V gene end was trimmed by 4 bases and the J gene end by 3 bases; junction bases not matched to a gene: 11. This CDR3 is 17 amino acids long. CDR3 sequence (DNA): TGTGCCAGAAGCCCCACCGCGGACAGGGGGCCCCACTATGGCTACACCTTC. Translation: CARSPTADRGPHYGYTF.

This rearrangement joins TRBV19 to TRBJ2-1, with a tentative D call TRBD2 (6 bases). This CDR3 spans 17 amino acids. Trimming stripped 4 bases from V and 5 bases from J, with 21 bases between. Germline CDR1 and CDR2: LNHDA and SQIVND (reference sequence). CDR3 nucleotides: TGTGCCAGTAGTACCCCAAGGGACTGGAAGGGAAACAATGAGCAGTTCTTC. It translates to CASSTPRDWKGNNEQFF.

This clone turned up a few times. The V call is TRBV7-9, the J call TRBJ1-4; 7 bases match TRBD1. V shed 9 bases and J 5 bases; nucleotides not matched to a gene: 6. This CDR3 region has 13 residues. The V gene's germline CDR1 is SEHNR and CDR2 FQNEAQ (reference sequence). The CDR3 nucleotides read TGTGCCAGTTCGCTGACAGGGAATGAAAAACTGTTTTTT. It encodes CASSLTGNEKLFF. The whole variable domain, filled in from reference TRBV7-9 and TRBJ1-4, reads DTGVSQNPRHKITKRGQNVTFRCDPISEHNRLYWYRQTLGQGPEFLTYFQNEAQLEKSRLLSDRFSAERPKGSFSTLEIQRTEQGDSAMYLCASSLTGNEKLFFGSGTQLSVL.

The chain recombines TRBV2 with TRBJ1-6, with D unclear. V dropped 9 bases and J dropped 9 bases, with 21 bases sitting between them. The CDR3 is 15 amino acids. The germline CDR1 and CDR2 sequences are SNHLY and FYNNEI. CDR3 DNA: TGTGCCAGGGGCGGGGAAAGCGGAGTTGGTTCACCCCTCCACTTT. Translating gives CARGGESGVGSPLHF.

This chain connects TRBV5-1 to TRBJ2-5; D might be TRBD2 (5 bases). This CDR3 has 13 residues. The germline V gene has CDR1 SGHRS and CDR2 YFSETQ. V was pared by 6 bases and J by 5 bases, with 14 bases between. The CDR3 reads CASTRGSWETQYF. The CDR3 bases are TGCGCCAGCACCCGAGGGTCCTGGGAGACCCAGTACTTC.

This clone was recorded once. The chain couples TRBV27 to TRBJ2-4, with TRBD1 identical over 12 bases. V trimming: 5 bases; J trimming: 0 bases; junction bases outside the gene matches: 5. CDR3 length: 17 amino acids. The germline V gene has CDR1 MNHEY and CDR2 SMNVEV (reference sequence). The CDR3 DNA reads as TGTGCCAGCAGTAGGGGACAGGGGGCACTAGCCAAAAACATTCAGTACTTC. Its protein product is CASSRGQGALAKNIQYF.

The gene calls are TRBV5-6 and TRBJ1-2, with D perhaps matching TRBD1 (6 bases). The CDR3 consists of 14 residues. V was shortened by 4 bases and J by 1 base, with 11 bases between the two germline ends. Germline V gene lookup returns CDR1 SGHDT and CDR2 YYEEEE. The CDR3 DNA is TGTGCCAGCAGCCGGGACATGGATAACTATGGCTACACCTTC. Translated, it gives CASSRDMDNYGYTF.

This clone has a handful of counts. The chain employs TRBV10-1 and TRBJ1-1, with TRBD1 identical over 7 bases. With 2 bases clipped from V and 5 bases from J, the junction kept 2 bases outside the gene matches. This CDR3 has 13 amino acids. Germline CDR1 reads WNHNN; CDR2 reads SYGVQD (reference sequence). The CDR3 DNA sequence: TGCGCCAGCAGTGAGGACAGGGTAACTGAAGCTTTCTTT. It codes for CASSEDRVTEAFF.

The chain joins TRBV27 to TRBJ1-5; 7 nucleotides align to TRBD1. V shed 6 bases, J shed 4 bases, and the junction held 6 bases outside the gene matches. The V gene's germline CDR1 is MNHEY and CDR2 SMNVEV (reference sequence). The CDR3 length is 14 residues. The CDR3 protein is CASSYQGVNQPQHF. The CDR3 DNA reads as TGTGCCAGCAGCTATCAGGGGGTTAATCAGCCCCAGCATTTT.

The chain recombines TRBV6-5 with TRBJ1-2; 11 nucleotides line up with TRBD1. The CDR3 has 15 amino acids. CDR1 and CDR2 (germline): MNHEY, SVGAGI. The V segment lost 8 bases and the J segment 7 bases; nucleotides outside the gene matches: 12. CDR3: CASSYRPGTGGGYTF. The CDR3 nucleotides are TGTGCCAGCTCCTATCGGCCGGGGACAGGGGGTGGCTACACCTTC.

This clone was detected only a few times. V and J are TRBV7-9 and TRBJ1-1; 8 bases line up with TRBD1. The germline V gene encodes CDR1 SEHNR and CDR2 FQNEAQ (reference sequence). This CDR3 contains 13 residues. V lost 3 bases and J lost 4; bases outside the gene matches: 1. CDR3 nucleotides: TGTGCCAGCAGCTTCGGACAGGGCACTGAAGCTTTCTTT. Amino acids: CASSFGQGTEAFF.

The V and J genes are TRBV5-1 and TRBJ2-1; 12 bases are a match to TRBD2. The CDR3 spans 15 residues. J was trimmed by 9 bases and V by 3 bases; bases with no gene match: 7. The germline gives CDR1 SGHRS, CDR2 YFSETQ. DNA for the CDR3: TGCGCCAGCAGCTCGGCTAGCGGGGGGGAAGGTGAGCAGTTCTTC. It yields the protein CASSSASGGEGEQFF.